Listed below are T cell receptor beta chains from one sample, sequenced in a study of cytomegalovirus exposure and HLA in healthy donors. Clones were read by immunoSEQ multiplex PCR, and TCRdb kept only the in-frame ones, dropping some. The repertoire holds about 49,000 clones, with approximately 93% as singletons. The sample comprised PBMCs. The receptors stem from a woman under 30 in good health and CMV-seropositive. CDR3s include the opening cysteine and the closing phenylalanine or tryptophan. A D gene is named only where the DNA matches it firmly. Not all rows give a size; the values are once, few, many and, for expanded clones, a class.

>TRBD1|TRBV27|TRBJ1-5|13|.
CASRPDRNQPQHF
TGTGCCAGCAGACCGGACAGGAATCAGCCCCAGCATTTT
>.|TRBV4-2|TRBJ2-7|13|once
CASSQAGPREQYF
TGTGCCAGCAGCCAGGCGGGACCTAGGGAGCAGTACTTC
>.|TRBV27|TRBJ1-6|15|.
CASSFGDTRNSPLHF
TGTGCCAGCAGTTTTGGGGACACTCGAAATTCACCCCTCCACTTT
>TRBD1|TRBV6-5|TRBJ1-2|13|once
CASSYVGQGGYTF
TGTGCCAGCAGTTACGTAGGACAGGGTGGCTACACCTTC
>.|TRBV7-8|TRBJ2-7|16|.
CASSPTATDGFYEQYF
TGTGCCAGCAGCCCGACAGCCACGGACGGCTTCTACGAGCAGTACTTC
>TRBD2|TRBV14|TRBJ2-1|15|once
CASSLERGSYNEQFF
TGTGCCAGCAGCCTCGAGCGGGGCTCCTACAATGAGCAGTTCTTC
>.|TRBV11-2|TRBJ1-1|13|few
CASSVDRNTEAFF
TGTGCCAGCAGCGTCGACAGGAACACTGAAGCTTTCTTT
>.|TRBV5-1|TRBJ2-5|15|.
CASDTGISIQETQYF
TGCGCCAGCGATACAGGGATTTCTATCCAAGAGACCCAGTACTTC
>.|TRBV6-5|TRBJ2-7|15|.
CASSYSVEAAYEQYF
TGTGCCAGCAGTTACTCGGTAGAGGCTGCCTACGAGCAGTACTTC
>.|TRBV11-3|TRBJ2-6|15|.
CASSFGGSGANVLTF
TGTGCCAGCAGCTTCGGGGGCTCTGGGGCCAACGTCCTGACTTTC
>.|TRBV4-1|TRBJ1-1|13|.
CASSQGKNTEAFF
TGCGCCAGCAGCCAAGGTAAGAACACTGAAGCTTTCTTT
>.|TRBV2|TRBJ2-1|14|few
CASSEASSYNEQFF
TGTGCCAGCAGTGAAGCTAGCTCCTACAATGAGCAGTTCTTC
>TRBD1|TRBV19|TRBJ2-7|16|.
CASSFRQGKSPYEQYF
TGTGCCAGTAGTTTTCGACAGGGAAAAAGTCCGTACGAGCAGTACTTC
>TRBD1|TRBV18|TRBJ1-1|18|.
CASSRFGTGVSMNTEAFF
TGTGCCAGCTCACGATTCGGGACAGGGGTATCAATGAACACTGAAGCTTTCTTT
>.|TRBV5-1|TRBJ1-4|14|.
CASSLNTGDEKLFF
TGCGCCAGCAGCCTAAACACGGGGGATGAAAAACTGTTTTTT
>TRBD1|TRBV29-1|TRBJ2-3|15|.
CSVTTGTGFADTQYF
TGCAGCGTCACCACCGGGACAGGGTTTGCAGATACGCAGTATTTT
>.|TRBV29-1|TRBJ2-1|13|once
CSVEHRPYNEQFF
TGCAGCGTTGAACACAGACCCTACAATGAGCAGTTCTTC
>.|TRBV6-1|TRBJ1-4|15|.
CASSPPTRVSEKLFF
TGTGCCAGCAGTCCACCTACCAGGGTTAGTGAAAAACTGTTTTTT
>TRBD1|TRBV19|TRBJ1-4|14|.
CASSMGQGFEKLFF
TGTGCCAGTAGTATGGGACAGGGTTTCGAAAAACTGTTTTTT
>TRBD2|TRBV27|TRBJ2-7|17|.
CASSLRGRTSGGDEQYF
TGTGCCAGCAGTCTAAGGGGGAGGACTAGCGGGGGGGACGAGCAGTACTTC
>TRBD1|TRBV28|TRBJ1-2|16|.
CASSLLNEDRKDGYTF
TGTGCCAGCAGTTTGCTCAATGAGGACAGGAAAGATGGCTACACCTTC
>.|TRBV2|TRBJ2-1|11|.
CARGYGNEQFF
TGTGCCCGGGGATATGGAAATGAGCAGTTCTTC
>.|TRBV27|TRBJ2-7|15|.
CASSPLLGGGYEQYF
TGTGCCAGCAGTCCTCTGTTGGGGGGAGGCTACGAGCAGTACTTC
>.|TRBV21-1|TRBJ1-1|16|.
CASRLGGGALMAEAFF
TGTGCCAGCAGGCTAGGAGGGGGCGCCCTAATGGCTGAAGCTTTCTTT
>TRBD2|TRBV5-4|TRBJ2-3|17|.
CASSFGTSGSVSDTQYF
TGTGCCAGCAGTTTTGGGACTAGCGGGAGTGTCTCAGATACGCAGTATTTT
>.|TRBV15|TRBJ1-2|16|.
CATSRGSGVDSYGYTF
TGTGCCACCAGCAGAGGTTCAGGTGTCGATAGCTATGGCTACACCTTC
>.|TRBV27|TRBJ2-3|14|.
CASSLSESTDTQYF
TGTGCCAGCAGTTTATCGGAGAGCACAGATACGCAGTATTTT
>TRBD1|TRBV30|TRBJ1-2|13|.
CAWATGVSYGYTF
TGTGCCTGGGCGACAGGGGTTAGCTATGGCTACACCTTC
>.|TRBV5-1|TRBJ1-3|18|.
CASSLVGGASFSGNTIYF
TGCGCCAGCAGCTTGGTGGGGGGGGCCTCCTTCTCTGGAAACACCATATATTTT
>TRBD2|TRBV29-1|TRBJ2-4|15|.
CSVLRPSGRENIQYF
TGCAGCGTCCTCAGGCCTTCAGGGAGGGAAAACATTCAGTACTTC
>.|TRBV5-4|TRBJ2-3|15|.
CASSLDGTSTDTQYF
TGTGCCAGCAGCTTGGATGGGACTAGCACAGATACGCAGTATTTT
>.|TRBV11-2|TRBJ1-2|15|.
CASSLEGGHNYGYTF
TGTGCCAGCAGCTTAGAAGGGGGACACAACTATGGCTACACCTTC
>.|TRBV19|TRBJ1-1|14|.
CASSIGREDTEAFF
TGTGCCAGTAGTATAGGCAGGGAGGACACTGAAGCTTTCTTT
>TRBD1|TRBV19|TRBJ2-2|15|.
CASRGQGPNTGELFF
TGTGCCAGCCGGGGACAGGGCCCCAACACCGGGGAGCTGTTTTTT
>TRBD2|TRBV14|TRBJ2-4|17|.
CASSQALAGLAKNIQYF
TGTGCCAGCAGCCAAGCACTAGCGGGGCTAGCCAAAAACATTCAGTACTTC
>.|TRBV5-1|TRBJ1-2|16|once
CASSLAWGSPYDGYTF
TGCGCCAGCAGCTTGGCCTGGGGCTCCCCGTATGATGGCTACACCTTC
>TRBD1|TRBV5-1|TRBJ2-1|12|.
CASSLQGYEQFF
TGCGCCAGCAGCTTACAGGGGTATGAGCAGTTCTTC
>.|TRBV30|TRBJ2-5|13|once
CAWSVKGQETQYF
TGTGCCTGGAGTGTAAAGGGGCAAGAGACCCAGTACTTC
>.|TRBV5-1|TRBJ2-7|19|.
CASSLVGLFQGGETYEQYF
TGCGCCAGCAGCTTGGTGGGGCTCTTTCAGGGCGGGGAAACCTACGAGCAGTACTTC
>.|TRBV29-1|TRBJ2-3|14|.
CSVRGLPSTDTQYF
TGCAGCGTGAGGGGGTTACCTAGCACAGATACGCAGTATTTT
>TRBD1|TRBV27|TRBJ1-6|15|.
CASSDRDRVNSPLHF
TGTGCCAGCAGTGACCGGGACAGGGTTAATTCACCCCTCCACTTT
>.|TRBV7-2|TRBJ1-1|13|.
CASSFSGNTEAFF
TGTGCCAGCAGCTTTTCCGGGAACACTGAAGCTTTCTTT
>.|TRBV27|TRBJ1-1|15|.
CASSSLMGGRTEAFF
TGTGCCAGCAGTTCTCTTATGGGGGGACGGACTGAAGCTTTCTTT
>TRBD1|TRBV19|TRBJ1-2|14|.
CASSSLDRVDGYTF
TGTGCCAGTAGTTCCCTTGACAGGGTAGATGGCTACACCTTC
>.|TRBV4-1|TRBJ1-3|14|.
CASSQVSSLSTIYF
TGCGCCAGCAGCCAAGTGTCGTCGCTTAGCACCATATATTTT